The 12 T cell receptor beta chains in this list originate from one sample, sequenced in a study of OX40 agonist ivuxolimab in advanced cancers. Clones were sequenced by immunoSEQ multiplex PCR, and TCRdb holds only the in-frame ones, with some missing. The sample includes about 84,000 clones, 80% to 90% of them seen just once. The source was CD4+ or CD8+ T cells sorted from blood, collected in a trial of the OX40 agonist ivuxolimab. These receptors were collected from an adult with an advanced solid tumor such as melanoma, head and neck, liver or kidney cancer.

V and J are TRBV5-5 and TRBJ1-5; 7 bases are shared with TRBD1. The V segment lost 3 bases and the J segment 0 bases; nucleotides outside the gene matches: 12. The germline CDR1 and CDR2 sequences are SGHKS and YYEKEE (reference sequence). The CDR3 is 18 residues long. The CDR3 loop is CASSSYFGGQASNQPQHF. CDR3 bases: TGTGCCAGCAGCTCGTATTTCGGAGGACAGGCTAGCAATCAGCCCCAGCATTTT.

Here the CDR3 reads CASSYPMGQGDTEAFF. The CDR3 DNA reads as TGTGCCAGCAGTTACCCTATGGGACAGGGGGACACTGAAGCTTTCTTT. The chain employs TRBV6-6 and TRBJ1-1, with 11 bases identical to TRBD1. V lost 2 bases and J lost 3; bases outside the gene matches: 5. This CDR3 is 16 amino acids long. Germline V gene lookup returns CDR1 MNHNY and CDR2 SVGAGI (reference sequence).

V gene TRBV6-5 combines with J gene TRBJ1-5; D is unclear. The CDR3 covers 15 residues. Looked up from germline, CDR1 is MNHEY and CDR2 is SVGAGI. Trimming cost V 5 bases and J 5 bases, with 16 bases left between them. CDR3: CASSVTGSGHQPQHF. The DNA for the CDR3 is TGTGCCAGCAGTGTCACGGGGAGTGGGCATCAGCCCCAGCATTTT.

The chain carries TRBV2 and TRBJ1-1, with a weak D call TRBD1 (6 bases). Germline V lookup: CDR1 SNHLY, CDR2 FYNNEI. V lost 7 bases and J 6 bases, leaving 12 bases between the germline ends. The CDR3 is made up of 12 amino acids. The CDR3 bases are TGTGCCAGCAACAGGGTCCTCGCTGAAGCTTTCTTT. Translation gives CASNRVLAEAFF.

J is TRBJ2-1 and V is TRBV11-3, with 14 bases lining up with TRBD2. The CDR3 consists of 16 residues. J was trimmed by 5 bases and V by 5 bases; bases with no gene match: 5. Germline V CDR1 and CDR2: SGHNT, YENEEA. The CDR3 sequence: CASSATSGRGHNEQFF. CDR3 nucleotides: TGTGCCAGCAGCGCGACTAGCGGGAGGGGCCACAATGAGCAGTTCTTC.

The chain combines TRBV7-8 with TRBJ2-7; 7 nucleotides agree with TRBD2. V was clipped by 2 bases and J by 3 bases; unmatched bases: 7. The length of the CDR3 is 15 residues. Per germline, CDR1 SGHVS and CDR2 FQNEAQ. The CDR3 nucleotides are TGTGCCAGCAGCTTAACTGCGGGAGTAAGCTACGAGCAGTACTTC. This gives the protein CASSLTAGVSYEQYF.

The chain recombines TRBV6-5 with TRBJ2-7, with D possibly TRBD2 on 5 matching bases. CDR1 and CDR2 (germline): MNHEY, SVGAGI. This CDR3 region has 14 residues. The germline V and J ends were trimmed by 5 bases and 0 bases, with 11 bases remaining between them. CDR3 sequence: CASSRDPTSYEQYV. The DNA of the CDR3 is TGTGCCAGCAGTCGGGATCCGACCTCCTACGAGCAGTACGTC.

V and J are TRBV2 and TRBJ1-5; D is unclear. CDR3 length: 11 amino acids. The germline V gene has CDR1 SNHLY and CDR2 FYNNEI. With 6 bases removed from V and 8 bases from J, the gap between germline ends came to 8 bases. CDR3: CASRRNEPQHF. In DNA form, the CDR3 reads TGTGCCAGCAGACGAAATGAGCCCCAGCATTTT.

V gene TRBV5-1 combines with J gene TRBJ2-2; D possibly corresponds to TRBD1 (5 bases). V was clipped by 7 bases and J by 3 bases, with 10 bases between them. Germline values: CDR1 SGHRS, CDR2 YFSETQ. The CDR3 has 13 amino acids. CDR3 coding DNA: TGCGCCAGCGGCCAGGGTTACACCGGGGAGCTGTTTTTT. Its protein is CASGQGYTGELFF.

The chain links TRBV5-1 to TRBJ1-5; D possibly corresponds to TRBD1 (5 bases). CDR3 length equals 19 residues. V shed 3 bases and J shed 4 bases, with 26 bases lying between them. Germline CDR1 and CDR2: SGHRS and YFSETQ. The CDR3 region is CASSSTDGGDRKRNQPQHF. In DNA, the CDR3 is TGCGCCAGCAGCTCAACAGATGGAGGGGACCGGAAGAGAAATCAGCCCCAGCATTTT.

J is TRBJ1-2 and V is TRBV5-1; 7 nucleotides match TRBD1. From germline, CDR1 is SGHRS and CDR2 YFSETQ. The CDR3 is made up of 16 amino acids. The junction had 14 bases not matched to a gene; V was cut back by 4 bases and J by 5 bases. The CDR3 sequence: CASSLGRSQGGYGYTF. The CDR3 DNA reads TGCGCCAGCAGCCTTGGAAGGAGTCAGGGGGGATATGGCTACACCTTC.

The V gene is TRBV5-6, the J gene TRBJ2-3; 8 nucleotides match TRBD2. From germline, CDR1 is SGHDT and CDR2 YYEEEE. The length of the CDR3 is 15 residues. Germline trimming cut 1 base from V and 5 bases from J; bases unmatched to any gene: 6. CDR3: CASSLLGGAEDTQYF. Here the CDR3 DNA reads TGTGCCAGCAGCTTGCTCGGGGGGGCCGAAGATACGCAGTATTTT.